This TCR beta chain was observed in a study of response to subunit inactivated influenza vaccine. TCRdb reprocessed the RT-PCR reads via MiXCR and lists one record per CDR3 protein. The profile shows around 710,000 distinct CDR3 sequences, about 15% of them singletons. The length of the CDR3 is 16 residues. CDR1 and CDR2 from the germline V gene are SGHRS and YFSETQ. V shed 4 bases, J shed 1 base, and the junction held 9 bases outside the gene matches. This clonotype was picked up a small number of times. The origin of this receptor is a man between 45 and 60 years old who received an inactivated influenza vaccine. V usage is TRBV5-1 and J usage is TRBJ2-5; 8 nucleotides agree with TRBD1. Sequencing was performed on PBMCs from blood, taken roughly 2 weeks before vaccination. CDR3 region: CASSAAGQGAQETQYF. The CDR3 nucleotides are TGCGCCAGCAGCGCCGCCGGCCAGGGGGCCCAAGAGACCCAGTACTTC.